This TCR beta chain was captured in a study of T cells in localized non-small cell lung cancer (dated by TCRdb to 2019 to 2021). For context, the study as a whole: The study analyzed T cell repertoires of hundreds of early-stage NSCLC patients, comparing tumors and uninvolved tumor-adjacent lungs. The mean age of the NSCLC patients was 60 to 85 years, with 130 or so men and 95 to 110 women. The cohort was made up of under 250 treatment-naive NSCLC patients whose localized lung tumors had been resected. What the research found in general, with its limitations: Because multi-region tumor sequencing was not performed, intratumor heterogeneity could not be ruled out. Uninvolved tumor-adjacent lung showed the highest T cell clonality, higher than tumor, which suggests more focused antigenic responses in the uninvolved tumor-adjacent lung. A median of 57 of the top 100 tumor clones turned up in the paired uninvolved adjacent lung, and under 30 of those clones also ranked among the top 100 of that same adjacent lung. Since the design was exploratory, TCR variables were selected using unadjusted p-values with no false-discovery rate correction. Higher T cell density in blood was associated with longer overall survival, whereas higher clonality in adjacent lung was associated with shorter survival.

Worth noting for this clone: No antigen is known for it. Within one base of it there is no much larger clone, and no base qualities were kept.

At diagnosis, peripheral blood, uninvolved tumor-adjacent lung and tumor were collected and were preserved as a mix of fresh-frozen and FFPE material. Blood samples were analyzed as peripheral blood mononuclear cells for TCR repertoire profiling. Including the terminal cysteine and phenylalanine, the CDR3 comprises 16 residues. Kept here is only the CDR3 DNA, which spans 48 bases and is read in frame from base 1. V is reduced by 0 bases and J by 8 bases, leaving a spacing of 20 bases between them. Sequences SGHNT (CDR1) and YYREEE (CDR2) are obtained from the germline V gene (reference sequence). The immunoSEQ Assay was used to sequence TCR beta CDR3 regions from DNA. The paper's data handling went like this. T cell density was computed as TCR beta template counts normalized to usable DNA estimated by amplifying housekeeping genes. Richness was estimated using the preseqR package, with extrapolation to 400,000 templates for PBMC samples and to 120,000 templates for tissue samples. Clonality was calculated as one minus Pielou's evenness. Tissue-enriched TCRs were identified by differential abundance testing using productive amino-acid clonotypes, minimum total count 5 and alpha 0.1. The Jaccard Index and the Morisita Overlap Index were used to quantify repertoire overlap between compartments. TCR beta CDR3s were clustered by GLIPH together with public tetramer-defined viral CDR3s, and at least three viral sequences plus V-gene enrichment were required for viral motifs. The table was pulled from immuneACCESS by TCRdb, which kept in-frame rearrangements only. Such tables lose some clones; where checked, under half of the loss comes from unresolved V genes, and the rest has no known cause. From that table come the V and J calls and clone size; the DNA was used to work out D and trimming. Here the sample has tens of thousands of clones; 87% occur a single time. The ten biggest clones cover less than 20% of the sample.

The chain links TRBV5-4 with TRBJ1-2; the D gene assignment is ambiguous. The sample in question was peripheral blood mononuclear cells, obtained before any cancer treatment. The clonotype originates from a man between 40 and 70 years old with stage III lung adenocarcinoma. CDR3 reads: CASSLEVGPSLGGYTF. The DNA is TGTGCCAGCAGCTTGGAGGTTGGTCCATCTCTCGGCGGCTACACCTTC.